The clone carrying this T cell receptor (beta chain) was observed a handful of times. Its matching antigen is unknown. CDR3 length equals 14 residues. Trimming left V 6 bases short and J 1 base short, with 9 bases between. Molecular-barcoded quantitative 5'-RACE produced these TCR beta libraries. MiXCR, run by TCRdb on the 5' RACE reads, gives a single entry per CDR3 protein. The sample has 250,000 or so distinct CDR3 sequences; 20% to 30% are singletons. The sample is drawn from a study of CD8 T cells in ankylosing spondylitis. Study conclusions and caveats: It was reported that disease-linked clones were significantly enriched in matched ankylosing spondylitis synovial fluid. A motif in TCR beta, a set of seven to nine highly homologous variants, appeared characteristic of ankylosing spondylitis blood. Past research had described some motif variants in reactive arthritis synovial fluid and blood.

The chain employs TRBV12-3 or TRBV12-4 and TRBJ2-2; tentatively, D is TRBD1 (6 bases). Specimen: blood, either unsorted or a sorted T cell fraction (not recorded which). This sequence originates from a male donor with ankylosing spondylitis or in good health (not recorded which). CDR3 DNA: TGTGCCAGCAGACAGGGCGTGAACACCGGGGAGCTGTTTTTT. Protein product: CASRQGVNTGELFF.